These 5 T cell receptor beta chains originate from one sample sequenced in a study of blood T cell repertoires in COVID-19. Sequencing was performed with immunoSEQ multiplex PCR; in TCRdb, only in-frame clones are kept and a portion is missing. The sample records over 200,000 clones, 86% being singletons. Specimen: peripheral blood. These receptors were collected from a man aged 30-40 years who had recovered from COVID-19.

The chain combines TRBV5-4 with TRBJ1-6, with a possible D match to TRBD1 (6 bases). The length of the CDR3 is 15 residues. The germline V and J ends were trimmed by 5 bases and 7 bases, with 16 bases remaining between them. Germline V gene sequence: CDR1 SGHNT, CDR2 YYREEE (reference sequence). CDR3 loop: CASRDPGGRNSPLHF. The DNA of the CDR3 is TGTGCCAGCAGGGATCCGGGGGGGCGGAATTCACCCCTCCACTTT.

The chain has TRBV7-8 and TRBJ1-5; D remains unclear. The CDR3 extends over 11 amino acids. V lost 5 bases to trimming and J lost 12 bases, with 11 bases between them. The V gene's germline CDR1 is SGHVS and CDR2 FQNEAQ. In nucleotides, the CDR3 is TGTGCCAGCAGCCTTGGATCGGGCCAGCATTTT. It codes for CASSLGSGQHF.

This chain connects TRBV11-2 to TRBJ1-2; D not certain. The CDR3 is 16 amino acids. V gave up 1 base and J gave up 4 bases, with 16 bases separating them. From germline, CDR1 is SGHAT and CDR2 FQNNGV. The CDR3 sequence is CASSLGPRWSFYGYTF. The DNA of the CDR3 is TGTGCCAGCAGCTTAGGTCCCAGATGGAGCTTCTATGGCTACACCTTC.

The chain has TRBV7-8 and TRBJ1-3, with a possible D match to TRBD1 (6 bases). Trimming took 6 bases from V and 0 from J, leaving 15 bases between them. Germline V gene data show CDR1 as SGHVS and CDR2 as FQNEAQ. The CDR3 totals 16 residues. Written as DNA, the CDR3 is TGTGCCAGCAGTTATATAGGACAGCTCTCTGGAAACACCATATATTTT. Residues: CASSYIGQLSGNTIYF.

This chain connects TRBV11-3 to TRBJ2-2; D is uncertain. This CDR3 has 13 residues. Between the trimmed V and J ends, which lost 5 bases and 6 bases, there was a span of 10 bases. Looked up from germline, CDR1 is SGHNT and CDR2 is YENEEA. The CDR3 sequence: CASSLGPAGELFF. The CDR3 DNA reads as TGTGCCAGCAGCCTAGGGCCCGCCGGGGAGCTGTTTTTT.